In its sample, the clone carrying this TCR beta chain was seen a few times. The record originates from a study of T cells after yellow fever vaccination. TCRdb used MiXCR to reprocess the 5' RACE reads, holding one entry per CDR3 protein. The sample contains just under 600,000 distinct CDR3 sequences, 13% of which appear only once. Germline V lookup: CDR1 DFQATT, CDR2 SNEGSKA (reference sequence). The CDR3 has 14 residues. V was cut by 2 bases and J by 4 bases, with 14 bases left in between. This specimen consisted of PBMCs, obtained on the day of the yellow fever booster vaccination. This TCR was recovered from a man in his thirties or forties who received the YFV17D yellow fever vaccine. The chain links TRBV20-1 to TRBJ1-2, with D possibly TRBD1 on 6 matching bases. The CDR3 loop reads CSARRSGEGYGYTF. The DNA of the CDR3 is TGCAGTGCTAGACGCTCAGGGGAAGGCTATGGCTACACCTTC.